This T cell receptor (beta chain) was identified in a study of T cells in women clearing cervical HPV infection. About the research overall: Case blood drawn at lesion detection; control blood after infection cleared. HLA type could not be excluded as a confounder.

Here immunoSEQ multiplex PCR was the method, and the copy in TCRdb shows in-frame clones only, minus some. This table holds over 15,000 clones. Trimming removed 4 bases at V and 4 bases at J, with 8 bases between. This CDR3 is built from 14 residues. CDR1 is MDHEN and CDR2 is SYDVKM in the germline V gene. A remark on this clone: Its antigen is unidentified. The CDR3 goes on 3 residues after the read ends, and that part is filled in from the germline J gene.

Study-wide findings and caveats: Cases and controls were distinguished at AUC roughly 0.83 by richness and V genes.

HPV was found by MY09/MY11 PCR and dot-blot genotyping. The rearrangement joins TRBV28 to TRBJ1-6; D ambiguous. Material: blood buffy coat. The TCR comes from a woman between 18 and 70 years old with a cervical HPV16 infection that either progressed to CIN3+ or cleared (not recorded which). CDR3 protein: CASSSQAYNSPLHF. Incomplete CDR3 DNA: TGTGCCAGCAGTTCCCAGGCATATAATTCACCC.